Presented here are 17 T cell receptor beta chains from one specimen sequenced in a study of regulatory and conventional T cells in RAG deficiency. Sequenced by immunoSEQ multiplex PCR; TCRdb stores in-frame clones only, minus some. This table holds about 30,000 clones, 90% to 97% found once. The sorted conventional CD4+ T cells were CD25-low and CD127-high, with genomic DNA sequenced. These data were also reused for a study on regulatory T cells. From that report: Primers: 52 TRBV forward and 13 TRBJ reverse.

Sequenced: CD25- CD4+ T cells sorted from blood. The receptors come from a human donor in good health.

This clone has just one count. The chain recombines TRBV5-1 with TRBJ1-3; D gene uncertain. The CDR3 length is 14 residues. Germline lookup yields CDR1 SGHRS and CDR2 YFSETQ. V was trimmed by 0 bases and J by 8 bases, leaving 12 bases between them. This chain's CDR3 is CASSLAGRVDTIYF. In nucleotides, the CDR3 is TGCGCCAGCAGCTTGGCCGGGAGGGTCGACACCATATATTTT.

The chain couples TRBV29-1 to TRBJ1-1, with TRBD1 matching over 7 bases. The V and J ends lost 4 bases and 0 bases, in that order; junction bases with no gene match: 2. CDR1 is SQVTM, CDR2 ANQGSEA, per germline. The CDR3 has 13 residues. CDR3 nucleotides: TGCAGCGTTGCGGGACAGTTGAACACTGAAGCTTTCTTT. Translated, it gives CSVAGQLNTEAFF.

The chain links TRBV6-4 to TRBJ2-1; D is ambiguous. This CDR3 is 11 amino acids long. Trimming took 6 bases from V and 5 from J, leaving 5 bases between them. Germline CDR1 MRHNA, CDR2 SNTAGT. The CDR3 spells CASSLNNEQFF. The CDR3 region has the DNA TGTGCCAGCAGCCTAAACAATGAGCAGTTCTTC.

V and J are TRBV7-2 and TRBJ1-1, with 8 positions matching TRBD1. The length of the CDR3 is 17 residues. Germline loops: CDR1 SGHTA, CDR2 FQGNSA. V was pared by 4 bases and J by 0 bases, with 10 bases of the junction left unmatched. The CDR3 here is CASSSQGAAVVNTEAFF. Written as DNA, the CDR3 is TGTGCCAGCAGCTCGCAGGGGGCCGCGGTTGTGAACACTGAAGCTTTCTTT.

This clone appeared once. The chain has TRBV6-5 and TRBJ1-2, with TRBD1 matching over 11 bases. The ends lost 2 bases at V and 5 bases at J; junction bases unmatched: 7. Germline assignment: CDR1 MNHEY and CDR2 SVGAGI. The CDR3 is 16 residues long. The CDR3, as DNA: TGTGCCAGCAGTTACCCGGCGGACAGGGGGCATTATGGCTACACCTTC. Protein sequence: CASSYPADRGHYGYTF.

This chain connects TRBV18 to TRBJ2-7, with a possible D match to TRBD2 (6 bases). Germline V lookup: CDR1 KGHSH, CDR2 LQKENI. V dropped 3 bases and J dropped 0 bases, with 18 bases sitting between them. The CDR3 sequence is 17 residues long. CDR3 loop: CASSPSGWDGSSYEQYF. In DNA, the CDR3 is TGTGCCAGCTCACCGTCGGGTTGGGACGGGAGCTCCTACGAGCAGTACTTC.

The J gene is TRBJ2-5, the V gene TRBV5-4; D is perhaps TRBD2 (5 bases). The CDR3 is 15 residues long. The V and J ends lost 5 bases and 1 base respectively, with 15 bases between them. From germline, CDR1 is SGHNT and CDR2 YYREEE (reference sequence). CDR3 region: CASSPGTYSQETQYF. DNA for the CDR3: TGTGCCAGCAGTCCGGGAACGTACAGCCAAGAGACCCAGTACTTC.

This chain links TRBV7-9 with TRBJ2-1, with a tentative D call TRBD2 (5 bases). Germline CDR1 reads SEHNR; CDR2 reads FQNEAQ (reference sequence). The CDR3 totals 13 residues. V lost 1 base and J 9 bases, leaving 10 bases between the germline ends. CDR3 amino acids: CASSLGDAGEQFF. The CDR3 nucleotides read TGTGCCAGCAGCTTAGGTGATGCGGGTGAGCAGTTCTTC. Full variable domain (rest looked up from reference TRBV7-9 and TRBJ2-1): DTGVSQNPRHKITKRGQNVTFRCDPISEHNRLYWYRQTLGQGPEFLTYFQNEAQLEKSRLLSDRFSAERPKGSFSTLEIQRTEQGDSAMYLCASSLGDAGEQFFGPGTRLTVL.

The chain couples TRBV18 to TRBJ2-7, with 9 bases matching TRBD1. There are 17 residues in the CDR3. CDR1 and CDR2 (germline): KGHSH, LQKENI. Germline trimming cut 3 bases from V and 3 bases from J; bases unmatched to any gene: 12. For the CDR3, the DNA is TGTGCCAGCTCACCCGGACGACCGGGACAGGGCGACTACGAGCAGTACTTC. Protein sequence: CASSPGRPGQGDYEQYF.

The chain uses TRBV6-6 and TRBJ2-7, with TRBD2 matching over 8 bases. The ends lost 4 bases at V and 5 bases at J; junction bases unmatched: 13. The CDR3 consists of 16 residues. Germline V lookup: CDR1 MNHNY, CDR2 SVGAGI (reference sequence). This CDR3 reads CASSSKTGTSLHEQYF. CDR3 DNA sequence: TGTGCCAGCAGTTCAAAAACCGGGACTAGTCTTCACGAGCAGTACTTC.

The CDR3 is CASSQGLTGQGRYEQYF. The CDR3 coding sequence is TGTGCCAGCAGCCAGGGATTGACAGGACAGGGACGGTACGAGCAGTACTTC. V is TRBV4-2 and J is TRBJ2-7; 8 positions agree with TRBD1. Per germline, CDR1 LGHNA and CDR2 YNFKEQ. The trim removed 3 bases at V and 4 bases at J, leaving 14 bases unmatched. CDR3 size: 17 residues.

The chain has TRBV5-4 and TRBJ1-2, with TRBD1 matching over 7 bases. Germline CDR1 SGHNT, CDR2 YYREEE (reference sequence). V was clipped by 6 bases and J by 4 bases; unmatched bases: 6. The CDR3 spans 13 residues. DNA of the CDR3: TGTGCCAGCACCTGGGACAGTATCTATGGCTACACCTTC. Translated: CASTWDSIYGYTF.

The V and J genes are TRBV6-1 and TRBJ2-5, with 7 bases matching TRBD1. The V gene end was trimmed by 4 bases and the J gene end by 5 bases; junction bases not matched to a gene: 4. The CDR3 is made up of 13 amino acids. Germline CDR1 is MNHNS and CDR2 is SASEGT. Here the CDR3 DNA reads TGTGCCAGCAGTGCAGGGGGTTGGGAGACCCAGTACTTC. Translation gives CASSAGGWETQYF.

The chain combines TRBV29-1 with TRBJ2-2; TRBD1 matches at 8 bases. V lost 6 bases and J lost 1; bases outside the gene matches: 7. The germline gives CDR1 SQVTM, CDR2 ANQGSEA. This CDR3 has 15 amino acids. This CDR3 reads CSVRLGTGNTGELFF. Written as DNA, the CDR3 is TGCAGCGTGAGGCTAGGGACAGGGAACACCGGGGAGCTGTTTTTT.

This chain joins TRBV11-2 and TRBJ2-5, with a weak D call TRBD2 (6 bases). Trimming shortened V by 4 bases and J by 2 bases, and 11 bases separated the two germline ends. Germline CDR1 and CDR2: SGHAT and FQNNGV. This CDR3 region has 14 residues. The CDR3: CASSWDFLQETQYF. The DNA for the CDR3 is TGTGCCAGCAGCTGGGACTTCTTACAAGAGACCCAGTACTTC.

V gene TRBV7-2 combines with J gene TRBJ2-7, with D tentatively TRBD1 (8 bases). Trimming took 3 bases from V and 0 from J, leaving 24 bases between them. Germline V lookup: CDR1 SGHTA, CDR2 FQGNSA. The CDR3 spans 19 residues. CDR3 sequence: CASSLKAGGWGGGSYEQYF. DNA for the CDR3: TGTGCCAGCAGCTTGAAGGCAGGGGGCTGGGGAGGGGGCTCCTACGAGCAGTACTTC.

The rearrangement links TRBV11-2 to TRBJ1-4, with D perhaps matching TRBD1 (5 bases). The CDR3 has 13 residues. Germline-derived CDR1 and CDR2 are SGHAT and FQNNGV. V dropped 5 bases and J dropped 8 bases, with 12 bases sitting between them. CDR3 DNA: TGTGCCAGCAGCCTCCAGGGAGGCGAAAAACTGTTTTTT. It yields the protein CASSLQGGEKLFF.